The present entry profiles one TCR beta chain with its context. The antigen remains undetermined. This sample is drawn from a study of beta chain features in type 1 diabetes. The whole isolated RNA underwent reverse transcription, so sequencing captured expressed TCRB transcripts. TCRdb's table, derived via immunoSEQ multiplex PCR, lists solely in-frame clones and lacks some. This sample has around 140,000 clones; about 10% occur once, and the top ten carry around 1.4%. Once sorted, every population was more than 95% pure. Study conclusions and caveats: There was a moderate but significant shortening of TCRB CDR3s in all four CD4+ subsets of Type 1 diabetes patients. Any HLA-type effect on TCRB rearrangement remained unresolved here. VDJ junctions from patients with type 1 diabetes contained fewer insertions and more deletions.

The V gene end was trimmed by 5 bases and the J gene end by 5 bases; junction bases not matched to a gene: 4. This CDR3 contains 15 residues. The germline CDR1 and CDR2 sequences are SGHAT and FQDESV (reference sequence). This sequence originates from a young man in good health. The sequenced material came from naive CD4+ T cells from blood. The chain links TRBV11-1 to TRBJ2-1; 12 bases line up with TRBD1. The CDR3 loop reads CASSRGTGGNNEQFF. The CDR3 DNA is TGTGCCAGCAGCCGCGGGACAGGGGGCAACAATGAGCAGTTCTTC.